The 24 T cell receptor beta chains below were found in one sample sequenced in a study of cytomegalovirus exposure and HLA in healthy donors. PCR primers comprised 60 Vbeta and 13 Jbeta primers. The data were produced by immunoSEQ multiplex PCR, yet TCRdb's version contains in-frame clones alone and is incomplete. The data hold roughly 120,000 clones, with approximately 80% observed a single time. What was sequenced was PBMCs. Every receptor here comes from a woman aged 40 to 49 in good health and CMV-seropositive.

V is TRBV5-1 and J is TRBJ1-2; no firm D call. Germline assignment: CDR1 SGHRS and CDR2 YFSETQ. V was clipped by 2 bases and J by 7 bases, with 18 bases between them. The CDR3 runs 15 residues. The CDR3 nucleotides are TGCGCCAGCAGCTTAAGTGTCGGTTTCGAAAGTGGCTACACCTTC. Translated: CASSLSVGFESGYTF.

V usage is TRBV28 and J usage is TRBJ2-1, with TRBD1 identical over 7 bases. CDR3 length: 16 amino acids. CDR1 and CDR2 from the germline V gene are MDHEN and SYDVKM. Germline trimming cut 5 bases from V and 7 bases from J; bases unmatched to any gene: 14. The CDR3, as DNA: TGTGCCAGCAGTCCGGGGACAGCCGTTTTGCGTAATGAGCAGTTCTTC. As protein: CASSPGTAVLRNEQFF.

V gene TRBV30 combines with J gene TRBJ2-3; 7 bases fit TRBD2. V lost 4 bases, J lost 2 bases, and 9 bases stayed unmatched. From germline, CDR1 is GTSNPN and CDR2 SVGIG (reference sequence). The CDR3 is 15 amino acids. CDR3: CAWNTGGSTTDTQYF. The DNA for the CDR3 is TGTGCCTGGAATACCGGGGGGTCCACCACAGATACGCAGTATTTT.

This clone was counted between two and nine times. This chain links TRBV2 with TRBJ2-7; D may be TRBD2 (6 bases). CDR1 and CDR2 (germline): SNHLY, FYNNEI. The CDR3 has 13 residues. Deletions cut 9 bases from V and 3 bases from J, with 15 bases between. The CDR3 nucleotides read TGTGCCAGTGGGCGACTAGAATTCTACGAGCAGTACTTC. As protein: CASGRLEFYEQYF.

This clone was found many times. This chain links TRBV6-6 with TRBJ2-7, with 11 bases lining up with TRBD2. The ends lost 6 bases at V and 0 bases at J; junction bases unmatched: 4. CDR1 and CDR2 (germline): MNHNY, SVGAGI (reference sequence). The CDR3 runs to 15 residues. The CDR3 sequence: CASRLAGGDSYEQYF. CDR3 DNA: TGTGCCAGCAGGTTAGCGGGAGGGGACTCCTACGAGCAGTACTTC.

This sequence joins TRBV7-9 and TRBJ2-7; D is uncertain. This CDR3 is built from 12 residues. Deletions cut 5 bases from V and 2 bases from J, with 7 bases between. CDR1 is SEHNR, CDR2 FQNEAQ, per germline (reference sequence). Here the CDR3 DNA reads TGTGCCAGCAGCCGGGTTACCTACGAGCAGTACTTC. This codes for CASSRVTYEQYF.

Written as DNA, the CDR3 is TGCAGCGTTGATAATGCGGTCTCTAGCACAGATACGCAGTATTTT. Its protein product is CSVDNAVSSTDTQYF. V and J are TRBV29-1 and TRBJ2-3; D remains ambiguous. The CDR3 runs 15 residues. Trimming took 3 bases from V and 0 from J, leaving 13 bases between them. Germline V gene sequence: CDR1 SQVTM, CDR2 ANQGSEA.

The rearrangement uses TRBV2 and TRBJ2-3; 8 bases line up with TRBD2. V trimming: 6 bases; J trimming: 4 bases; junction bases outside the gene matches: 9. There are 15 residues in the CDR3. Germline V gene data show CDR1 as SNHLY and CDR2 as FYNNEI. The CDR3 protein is CASRIGTRGSDTQYF. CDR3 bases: TGTGCCAGCAGGATCGGGACTAGGGGGTCAGATACGCAGTATTTT.

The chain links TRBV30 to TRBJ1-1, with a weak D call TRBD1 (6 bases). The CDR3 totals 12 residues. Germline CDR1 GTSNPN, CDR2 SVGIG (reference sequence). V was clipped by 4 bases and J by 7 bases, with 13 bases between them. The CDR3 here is CAWTQGSHEAFF. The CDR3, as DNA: TGTGCCTGGACCCAGGGGTCCCATGAAGCTTTCTTT.

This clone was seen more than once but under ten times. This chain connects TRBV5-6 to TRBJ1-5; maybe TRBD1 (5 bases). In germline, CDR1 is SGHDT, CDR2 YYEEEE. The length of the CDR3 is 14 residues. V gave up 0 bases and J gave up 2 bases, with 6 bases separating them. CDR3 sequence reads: CASSLGRGNQPQHF. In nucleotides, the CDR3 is TGTGCCAGCAGCTTGGGCAGGGGCAATCAGCCCCAGCATTTT.

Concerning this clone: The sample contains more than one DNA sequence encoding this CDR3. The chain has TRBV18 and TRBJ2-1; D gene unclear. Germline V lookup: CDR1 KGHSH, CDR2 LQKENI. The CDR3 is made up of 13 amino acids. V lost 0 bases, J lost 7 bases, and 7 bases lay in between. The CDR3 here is CASSPPLRNEQFF. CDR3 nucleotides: TGTGCCAGCTCACCACCATTGAGGAATGAGCAGTTCTTC.

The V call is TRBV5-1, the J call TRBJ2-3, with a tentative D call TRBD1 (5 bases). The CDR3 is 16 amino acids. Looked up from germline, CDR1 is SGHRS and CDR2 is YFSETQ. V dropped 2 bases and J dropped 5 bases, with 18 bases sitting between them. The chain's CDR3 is CASSFGALLIGDTQYF. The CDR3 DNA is TGCGCCAGCAGCTTTGGGGCCCTACTAATCGGAGATACGCAGTATTTT.

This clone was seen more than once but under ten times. CDR3 sequence reads: CASSLTGLGLTNEKLFF. CDR3 DNA sequence: TGTGCCAGCAGTTTGACAGGGTTAGGATTAACTAATGAAAAACTGTTTTTT. This chain joins TRBV28 and TRBJ1-4; 7 positions match TRBD1. With V trimmed by 3 bases and J by 1 base, 8 bases remained unmatched. The CDR3 has 17 residues. The V gene's germline CDR1 is MDHEN and CDR2 SYDVKM.

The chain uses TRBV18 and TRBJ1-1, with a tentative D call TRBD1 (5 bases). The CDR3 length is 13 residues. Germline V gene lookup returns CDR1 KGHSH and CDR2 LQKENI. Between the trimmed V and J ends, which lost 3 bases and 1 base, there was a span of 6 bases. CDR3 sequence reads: CASSPQGNTEAFF. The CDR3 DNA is TGTGCCAGCTCACCGCAGGGGAACACTGAAGCTTTCTTT.

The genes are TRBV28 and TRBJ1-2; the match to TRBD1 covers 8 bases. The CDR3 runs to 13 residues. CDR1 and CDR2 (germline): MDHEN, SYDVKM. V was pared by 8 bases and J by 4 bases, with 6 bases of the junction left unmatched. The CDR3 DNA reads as TGTGCCAGCTCACAGGGGGGGAGCTATGGCTACACCTTC. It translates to CASSQGGSYGYTF.

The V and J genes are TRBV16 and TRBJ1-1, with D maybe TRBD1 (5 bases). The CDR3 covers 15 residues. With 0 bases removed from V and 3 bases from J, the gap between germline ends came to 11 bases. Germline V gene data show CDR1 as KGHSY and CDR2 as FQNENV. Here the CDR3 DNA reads TGTGCCAGCAGCCAATCATGGGGAGGGGACACTGAAGCTTTCTTT. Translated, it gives CASSQSWGGDTEAFF. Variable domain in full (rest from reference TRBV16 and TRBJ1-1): GEEVAQTPKHLVRGEGQKAKLYCAPIKGHSYVFWYQQVLKNEFKFLISFQNENVFDETGMPKERFSAKCLPNSPCSLEIQATKLEDSAVYFCASSQSWGGDTEAFFGQGTRLTVV.

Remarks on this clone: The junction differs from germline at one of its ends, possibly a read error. The CDR3 sequence: CAWSATSGNAGELFF. CDR3 in DNA: TGTGCCTGGAGTGCGACTAGCGGGAACGCCGGGGAGCTGTTTTTT. The chain is built from TRBV30 and TRBJ2-2; 11 bases are shared with TRBD2. CDR1 GTSNPN and CDR2 SVGIG come from the germline V gene (reference sequence). This CDR3 region has 15 residues.

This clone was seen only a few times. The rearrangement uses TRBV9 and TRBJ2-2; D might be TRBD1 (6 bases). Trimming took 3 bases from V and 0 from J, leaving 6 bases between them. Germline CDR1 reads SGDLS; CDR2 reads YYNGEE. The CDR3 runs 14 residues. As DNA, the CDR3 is TGTGCCAGCAGCGGGACAGCGAACACCGGGGAGCTGTTTTTT. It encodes CASSGTANTGELFF.

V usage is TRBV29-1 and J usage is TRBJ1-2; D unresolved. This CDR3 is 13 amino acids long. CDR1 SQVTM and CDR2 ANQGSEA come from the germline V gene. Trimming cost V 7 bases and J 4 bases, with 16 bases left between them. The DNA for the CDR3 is TGCAGCGCCGGATCGGAGGTCCTCTATGGCTACACCTTC. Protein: CSAGSEVLYGYTF.

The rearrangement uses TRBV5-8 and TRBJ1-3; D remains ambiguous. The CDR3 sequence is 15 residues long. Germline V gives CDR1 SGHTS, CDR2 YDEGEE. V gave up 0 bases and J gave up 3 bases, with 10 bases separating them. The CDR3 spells CASSLDSGFGNTIYF. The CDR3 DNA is TGTGCCAGCAGCTTGGACAGCGGATTTGGAAACACCATATATTTT.

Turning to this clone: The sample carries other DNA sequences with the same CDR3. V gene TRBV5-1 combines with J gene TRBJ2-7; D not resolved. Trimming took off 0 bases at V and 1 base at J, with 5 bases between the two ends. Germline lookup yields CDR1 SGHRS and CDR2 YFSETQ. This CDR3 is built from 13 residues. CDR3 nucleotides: TGCGCCAGCAGCTTGGGGAGTTCCTACGAGCAGTACTTC. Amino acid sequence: CASSLGSSYEQYF.

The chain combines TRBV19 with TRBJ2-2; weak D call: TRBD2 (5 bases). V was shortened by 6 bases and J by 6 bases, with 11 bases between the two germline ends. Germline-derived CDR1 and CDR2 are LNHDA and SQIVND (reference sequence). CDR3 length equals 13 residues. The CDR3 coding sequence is TGTGCCAGTAGCGGGAATGGCGCCGGGGAGCTGTTTTTT. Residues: CASSGNGAGELFF. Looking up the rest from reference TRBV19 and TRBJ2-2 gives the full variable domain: DGGITQSPKYLFRKEGQNVTLSCEQNLNHDAMYWYRQDPGQGLRLIYYSQIVNDFQKGDIAEGYSVSREKKESFPLTVTSAQKNPTAFYLCASSGNGAGELFFGEGSRLTVL.

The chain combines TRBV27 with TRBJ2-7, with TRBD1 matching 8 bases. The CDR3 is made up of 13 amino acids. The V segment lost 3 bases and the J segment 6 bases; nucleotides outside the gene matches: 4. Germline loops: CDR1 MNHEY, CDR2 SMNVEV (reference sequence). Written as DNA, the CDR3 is TGTGCCAGCAGTTTCGGGACAGGCGGCGAGCAGTACTTC. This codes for CASSFGTGGEQYF.

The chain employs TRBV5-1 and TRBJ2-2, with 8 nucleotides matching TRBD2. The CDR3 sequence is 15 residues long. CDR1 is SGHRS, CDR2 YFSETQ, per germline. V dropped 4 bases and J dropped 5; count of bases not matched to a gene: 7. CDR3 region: CASSPGGVGTGELFF. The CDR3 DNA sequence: TGCGCCAGCAGCCCGGGGGGGGTCGGTACCGGGGAGCTGTTTTTT.